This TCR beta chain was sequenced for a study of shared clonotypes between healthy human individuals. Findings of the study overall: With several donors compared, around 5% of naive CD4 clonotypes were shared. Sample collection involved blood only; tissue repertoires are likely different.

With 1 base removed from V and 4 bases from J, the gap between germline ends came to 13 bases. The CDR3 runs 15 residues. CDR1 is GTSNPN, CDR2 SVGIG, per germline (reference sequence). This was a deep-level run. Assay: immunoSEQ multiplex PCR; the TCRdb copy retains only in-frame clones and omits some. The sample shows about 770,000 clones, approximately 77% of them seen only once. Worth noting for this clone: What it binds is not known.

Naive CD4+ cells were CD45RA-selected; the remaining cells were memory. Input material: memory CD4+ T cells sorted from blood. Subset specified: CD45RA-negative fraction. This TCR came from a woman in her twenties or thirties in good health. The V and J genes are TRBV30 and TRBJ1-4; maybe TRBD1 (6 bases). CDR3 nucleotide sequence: TGTGCCTGGAGTGGGGCAGGGGTCGTTAATGAAAAACTGTTTTTT. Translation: CAWSGAGVVNEKLFF.